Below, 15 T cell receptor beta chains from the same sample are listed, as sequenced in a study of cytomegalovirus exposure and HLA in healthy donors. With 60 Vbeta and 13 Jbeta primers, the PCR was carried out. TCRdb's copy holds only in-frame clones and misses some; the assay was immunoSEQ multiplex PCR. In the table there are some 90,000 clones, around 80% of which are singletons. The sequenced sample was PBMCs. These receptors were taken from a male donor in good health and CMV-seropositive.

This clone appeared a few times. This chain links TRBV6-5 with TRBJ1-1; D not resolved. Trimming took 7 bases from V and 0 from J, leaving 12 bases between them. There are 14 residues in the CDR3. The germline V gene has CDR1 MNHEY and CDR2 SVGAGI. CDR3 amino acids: CASTRGFMNTEAFF. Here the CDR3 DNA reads TGTGCCAGCACCCGGGGTTTCATGAACACTGAAGCTTTCTTT.

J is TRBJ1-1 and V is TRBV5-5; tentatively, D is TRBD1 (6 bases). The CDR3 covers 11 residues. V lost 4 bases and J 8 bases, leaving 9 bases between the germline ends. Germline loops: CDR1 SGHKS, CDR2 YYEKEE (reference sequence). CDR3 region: CASSPGTEAFF. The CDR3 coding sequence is TGTGCCAGCAGCCCCGGGACAGAAGCTTTCTTT.

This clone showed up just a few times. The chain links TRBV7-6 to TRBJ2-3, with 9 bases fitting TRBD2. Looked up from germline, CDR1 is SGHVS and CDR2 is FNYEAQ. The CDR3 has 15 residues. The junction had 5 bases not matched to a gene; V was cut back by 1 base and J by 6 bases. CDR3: CASSLDEAGGDTQYF. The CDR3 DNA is TGTGCCAGCAGCTTAGATGAGGCGGGGGGGGATACGCAGTATTTT.

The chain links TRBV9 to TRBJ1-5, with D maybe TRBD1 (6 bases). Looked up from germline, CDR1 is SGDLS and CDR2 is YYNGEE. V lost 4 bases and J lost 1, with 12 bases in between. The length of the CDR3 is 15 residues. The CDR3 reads CASSPGVVSNQPQHF. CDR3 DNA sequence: TGTGCCAGCAGCCCAGGGGTGGTAAGCAATCAGCCCCAGCATTTT.

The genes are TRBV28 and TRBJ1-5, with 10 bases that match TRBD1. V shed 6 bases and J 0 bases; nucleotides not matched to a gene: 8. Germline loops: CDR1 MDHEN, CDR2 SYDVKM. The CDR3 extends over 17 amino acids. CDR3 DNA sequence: TGTGCCAGCAGCAAGGGGACAGGGGTTCATAGCAATCAGCCCCAGCATTTT. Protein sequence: CASSKGTGVHSNQPQHF.

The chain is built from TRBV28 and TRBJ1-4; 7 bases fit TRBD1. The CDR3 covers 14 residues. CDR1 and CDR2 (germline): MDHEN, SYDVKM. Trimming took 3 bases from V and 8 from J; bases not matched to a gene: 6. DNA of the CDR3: TGTGCCAGCAGTTTCACAGGGGCGAACGAAAAACTGTTTTTT. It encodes CASSFTGANEKLFF.

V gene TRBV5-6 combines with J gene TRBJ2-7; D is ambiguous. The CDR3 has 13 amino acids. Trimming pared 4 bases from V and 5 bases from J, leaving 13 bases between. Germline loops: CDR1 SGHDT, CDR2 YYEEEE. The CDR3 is CASSPGLENEQYF. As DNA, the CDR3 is TGTGCCAGCAGCCCCGGATTGGAGAACGAGCAGTACTTC.

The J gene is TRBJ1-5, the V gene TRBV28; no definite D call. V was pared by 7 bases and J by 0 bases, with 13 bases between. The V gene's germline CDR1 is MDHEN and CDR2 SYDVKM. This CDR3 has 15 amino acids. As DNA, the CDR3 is TGTGCCAGCATTTTCTCTGCCGGTAGCAATCAGCCCCAGCATTTT. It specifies CASIFSAGSNQPQHF.

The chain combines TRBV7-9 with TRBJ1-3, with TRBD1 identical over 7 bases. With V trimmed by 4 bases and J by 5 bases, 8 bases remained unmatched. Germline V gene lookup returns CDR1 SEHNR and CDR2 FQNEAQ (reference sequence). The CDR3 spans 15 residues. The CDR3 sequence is CASSSDRVRRNTIYF. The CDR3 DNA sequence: TGTGCCAGCAGCTCCGACAGGGTACGGCGAAACACCATATATTTT.

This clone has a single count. CDR3 sequence (DNA): TGTGCCAGCAGCCAAGACGGGACTTCACCTACTTACGAGCAGTACTTC. This gives the protein CASSQDGTSPTYEQYF. V gene TRBV4-2 combines with J gene TRBJ2-7; D possibly corresponds to TRBD2 (6 bases). Germline V lookup: CDR1 LGHNA, CDR2 YNFKEQ. The CDR3 has 16 residues. V was clipped by 0 bases and J by 4 bases, with 16 bases between them.

CDR3 amino acids: CASSSRETQYF. The CDR3 DNA is TGTGCCAGCAGCTCCCGAGAGACCCAGTACTTC. This chain uses TRBV7-9 with TRBJ2-5; D remains ambiguous. Germline values: CDR1 SEHNR, CDR2 FQNEAQ (reference sequence). The germline V and J ends were trimmed by 4 bases and 4 bases, with 4 bases remaining between them. CDR3 length: 11 residues.

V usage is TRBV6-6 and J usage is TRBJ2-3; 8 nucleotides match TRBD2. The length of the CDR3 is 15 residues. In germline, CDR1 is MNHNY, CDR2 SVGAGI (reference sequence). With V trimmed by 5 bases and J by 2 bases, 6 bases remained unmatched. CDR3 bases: TGTGCCAGCAGTGGATTAGCGGGGACCACAGATACGCAGTATTTT. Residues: CASSGLAGTTDTQYF.

CDR3 residues: CASSTLRGHYGYTF. The CDR3 DNA reads TGTGCCAGCAGCACTCTGCGGGGGCACTATGGCTACACCTTC. J is TRBJ1-2 and V is TRBV28; TRBD1 is a possible D gene (6 bases). Germline values: CDR1 MDHEN, CDR2 SYDVKM. Trimming removed 6 bases from V and 3 bases from J, with 14 bases in between. The CDR3 extends over 14 amino acids.

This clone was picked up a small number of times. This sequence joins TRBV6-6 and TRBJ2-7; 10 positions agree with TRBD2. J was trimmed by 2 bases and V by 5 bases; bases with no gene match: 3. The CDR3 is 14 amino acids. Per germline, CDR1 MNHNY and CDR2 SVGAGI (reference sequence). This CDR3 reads CASSPGLAAYEQYF. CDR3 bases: TGTGCCAGCAGTCCTGGACTAGCGGCCTACGAGCAGTACTTC.

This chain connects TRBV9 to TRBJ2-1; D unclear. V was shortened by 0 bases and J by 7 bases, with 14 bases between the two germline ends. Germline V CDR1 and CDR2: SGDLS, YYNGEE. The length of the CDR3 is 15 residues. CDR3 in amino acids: CASSVASSGLNEQFF. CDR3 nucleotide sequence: TGTGCCAGCAGCGTAGCCTCTAGTGGGTTGAATGAGCAGTTCTTC.